Presented here are 13 T cell receptor beta chains from one specimen sequenced in a study of T cell responses to AZD1222 COVID-19 vaccine. The assay was immunoSEQ multiplex PCR, and TCRdb's table has in-frame clones only and misses some. The table shows about 150,000 clones, with over 90% occurring only once. Sequences were derived from peripheral blood, sampled on day 0 of AZD1222 vaccination. The receptors originated from an adult in good health.

The chain has TRBV11-2 and TRBJ2-1; D possibly corresponds to TRBD2 (6 bases). The CDR3 length is 15 residues. Germline V lookup: CDR1 SGHAT, CDR2 FQNNGV. V was shortened by 1 base and J by 1 base, with 8 bases between the two germline ends. CDR3 sequence (DNA): TGTGCCAGCAGCTTAGTGGAGGGATCCTACAATGAGCAGTTCTTC. The encoded protein is CASSLVEGSYNEQFF.

The rearrangement links TRBV5-1 to TRBJ2-1, with D possibly TRBD2 on 6 matching bases. The ends were cut back, 3 bases at V and 0 bases at J, with 13 bases in the middle. The CDR3 length is 16 residues. CDR1 SGHRS and CDR2 YFSETQ come from the germline V gene. CDR3 in amino acids: CASSSGGVSSYNEQFF. CDR3 DNA: TGCGCCAGCAGCTCAGGCGGGGTAAGCTCCTACAATGAGCAGTTCTTC.

The CDR3 bases are TGTGCCAGCAGCGGCAGCTCAGTTGGGATGAACACTGAAGCTTTCTTT. This gives the protein CASSGSSVGMNTEAFF. The V and J genes are TRBV7-2 and TRBJ1-1, with D hard to call. Germline loops: CDR1 SGHTA, CDR2 FQGNSA. The CDR3 extends over 16 amino acids. Trimming shortened V by 5 bases and J by 0 bases, and 16 bases separated the two germline ends.

This clone was picked up a small number of times. CDR3 sequence: CASSSRLGGVTDTQYF. In DNA, the CDR3 is TGTGCCAGCAGCTCCAGACTAGGCGGGGTTACGGATACGCAGTATTTT. The genes are TRBV5-6 and TRBJ2-3; TRBD2 is a possible D gene (6 bases). V gave up 3 bases and J gave up 6 bases, with 20 bases separating them. Germline lookup yields CDR1 SGHDT and CDR2 YYEEEE. The CDR3 runs 16 residues.

The chain joins TRBV29-1 to TRBJ2-7, with D perhaps TRBD2 (6 bases). V lost 4 bases and J lost 5, with 12 bases in between. The CDR3 covers 12 residues. Germline V gene sequence: CDR1 SQVTM, CDR2 ANQGSEA. The CDR3 spells CSVGDSGNEQYF. The CDR3 DNA follows: TGCAGCGTTGGGGACTCGGGCAACGAGCAGTACTTC.

The chain's CDR3 is CAWSVLGDHTGELFF. In nucleotides, the CDR3 is TGTGCCTGGAGTGTACTGGGAGATCACACCGGGGAGCTGTTTTTT. This rearrangement joins TRBV30 to TRBJ2-2; perhaps TRBD2 as D (5 bases). Germline-derived CDR1 and CDR2 are GTSNPN and SVGIG (reference sequence). The CDR3 length is 15 residues. V lost 0 bases, J lost 3 bases, and 11 bases lay in between.

This chain uses TRBV7-9 with TRBJ2-2; 7 nucleotides match TRBD2. The CDR3 is 17 amino acids. V shed 6 bases, J shed 1 base, and the junction held 11 bases outside the gene matches. Germline V lookup: CDR1 SEHNR, CDR2 FQNEAQ (reference sequence). The CDR3 loop is CASRPRLAVGNTGELFF. The CDR3 nucleotides read TGTGCCAGCAGGCCTCGGCTAGCGGTAGGGAACACCGGGGAGCTGTTTTTT.

V usage is TRBV18 and J usage is TRBJ2-3; D assignment may be TRBD1 or TRBD2 (5 bases each). The CDR3 is 14 amino acids. With 3 bases removed from V and 6 bases from J, the gap between germline ends came to 13 bases. Germline CDR1 KGHSH, CDR2 LQKENI. The CDR3 is CASSPTGLDDTQYF. For the CDR3, the DNA is TGTGCCAGCTCACCTACAGGACTCGACGATACGCAGTATTTT.

V and J are TRBV28 and TRBJ2-5, with TRBD2 matching over 7 bases. The CDR3 covers 13 residues. Germline lookup yields CDR1 MDHEN and CDR2 SYDVKM. V lost 5 bases, J lost 4 bases, and 4 bases stayed unmatched. The CDR3 DNA follows: TGTGCCAGCAGTCCCCCGGGGGGAGAGACCCAGTACTTC. This sequence encodes CASSPPGGETQYF. Combining the CDR3 with reference TRBV28 and TRBJ2-5 gives the whole variable domain DVKVTQSSRYLVKRTGEKVFLECVQDMDHENMFWYRQDPGLGLRLIYFSYDVKMKEKGDIPEGYSVSREKKERFSLILESASTNQTSMYLCASSPPGGETQYFGPGTRLLVL.

This clone is a singleton in its sample. The rearrangement links TRBV9 to TRBJ2-2; no firm D call. The CDR3 covers 16 residues. Germline assignment: CDR1 SGDLS and CDR2 YYNGEE. Trimming pared 1 base from V and 1 base from J, leaving 11 bases between. CDR3 region: CASSVYPTENTGELFF. As DNA, the CDR3 is TGTGCCAGCAGCGTATACCCCACGGAGAACACCGGGGAGCTGTTTTTT.

The rearrangement uses TRBV7-8 and TRBJ1-3; D uncertain. The CDR3 sequence is 14 residues long. Trimming left V 3 bases short and J 0 bases short, with 6 bases between. The V gene's germline CDR1 is SGHVS and CDR2 FQNEAQ. The CDR3 nucleotides are TGTGCCAGCAGCTTCGACACCTCTGGAAACACCATATATTTT. It encodes CASSFDTSGNTIYF.

The J gene is TRBJ2-2, the V gene TRBV15; perhaps D is TRBD1 or TRBD2 (6 bases each). The CDR3 is 14 amino acids. V shed 1 base and J shed 4 bases, with 7 bases lying between them. Germline values: CDR1 LNHNV, CDR2 YYDKDF (reference sequence). CDR3 loop: CATSRGGATGELFF. For the CDR3, the DNA is TGTGCCACCAGCAGAGGGGGGGCCACCGGGGAGCTGTTTTTT.

In this sample, this clone turned up a few times. The chain joins TRBV20-1 to TRBJ2-5, with a tentative D call TRBD2 (6 bases). Trimming took off 3 bases at V and 2 bases at J, with 16 bases between the two ends. Per the germline V gene, CDR1 is DFQATT and CDR2 is SNEGSKA (reference sequence). The CDR3 length is 15 residues. The CDR3 loop is CSASSPLGRQETQYF. The CDR3 DNA is TGCAGTGCTAGTTCCCCCCTCGGGAGACAAGAGACCCAGTACTTC.